These 31 T cell receptor beta chains were sequenced from one sample in a study of PD-L1 blockade in urothelial cancer. Sequenced by immunoSEQ multiplex PCR; TCRdb stores in-frame clones only, minus some. The sample has roughly 120,000 clones, roughly 91% seen once. Time point described: peripheral blood 6 weeks after treatment start. The input for sequencing was PBMCs, taken around atezolizumab (anti-PD-L1) treatment. Receptors originate from a man aged 60 to 75 with urothelial cancer.

V and J are TRBV10-3 and TRBJ2-2; 10 positions agree with TRBD1. Germline CDR1 and CDR2: ENHRY and SYGVKD. The CDR3 is made up of 15 amino acids. J lost 5 bases, V lost 11 bases, and 11 bases had no gene match. The CDR3 DNA reads as TGTGCCGCCTCCCGAGACAGGGGGCAAACCGGGGAGCTGTTTTTT. Its translation is CAASRDRGQTGELFF.

This clone turned up a few times. V and J are TRBV18 and TRBJ1-2; maybe TRBD1 (6 bases). The germline V gene has CDR1 KGHSH and CDR2 LQKENI. The V end lost 1 base, the J end lost 1 base, and 16 bases lay between the germline ends. The CDR3 has 17 residues. CDR3 sequence: CASSPRTTGNFNYGYTF. CDR3 coding DNA: TGTGCCAGCTCACCACGGACCACAGGGAACTTTAACTATGGCTACACCTTC.

The DNA of the CDR3 is TGTGCCAGCAGCTTGGGACTGAATAGCAATCAGCCCCAGCATTTT. Protein sequence: CASSLGLNSNQPQHF. J is TRBJ1-5 and V is TRBV5-6, with D uncertain. Trimming pared 0 bases from V and 0 bases from J, leaving 7 bases between. CDR3 length equals 15 residues. Germline V lookup: CDR1 SGHDT, CDR2 YYEEEE.

V gene TRBV13 combines with J gene TRBJ1-2; TRBD1 matches 7 bases. Trimming removed 1 base from V and 6 bases from J; junction bases left unmatched: 8. CDR3 length: 15 amino acids. Germline V gene sequence: CDR1 PRHDT, CDR2 FYEKMQ (reference sequence). CDR3 sequence reads: CASSLAQGSINGYTF. Here the CDR3 DNA reads TGTGCCAGCAGCTTAGCACAGGGGAGCATCAATGGCTACACCTTC.

Regarding this clone: The identical CDR3 is also encoded by other nucleotide sequences in the sample. The chain is built from TRBV18 and TRBJ1-1; the match to TRBD1 covers 12 bases. This CDR3 is 15 amino acids long. Germline trimming cut 3 bases from V and 5 bases from J; bases unmatched to any gene: 4. The germline V gene encodes CDR1 KGHSH and CDR2 LQKENI. The CDR3 reads CASSPGTGGRTEAFF. In DNA form, the CDR3 reads TGTGCCAGCTCACCTGGGACAGGGGGCAGGACTGAAGCTTTCTTT.

This clone has only a few counts. The chain combines TRBV28 with TRBJ2-3, with 7 bases identical to TRBD2. Germline V gene data show CDR1 as MDHEN and CDR2 as SYDVKM. There are 18 residues in the CDR3. After removal of 9 bases from V and 9 bases from J, the junction contained 27 bases not matched to a gene. The CDR3 nucleotides are TGTGCCAGTGGCGAATCTATTGGATGGGGAGGGCCCCCGGGCACGCAGTATTTT. Translation gives CASGESIGWGGPPGTQYF.

This clone was observed once. The chain employs TRBV9 and TRBJ1-1, with D possibly TRBD1 on 5 matching bases. V lost 3 bases to trimming and J lost 5 bases, with 17 bases between them. The CDR3 covers 15 residues. Germline loops: CDR1 SGDLS, CDR2 YYNGEE. Written as DNA, the CDR3 is TGTGCCAGCAGCGGGACTGGGGGGAGAACAACTGAAGCTTTCTTT. Amino acids: CASSGTGGRTTEAFF.

The chain uses TRBV5-4 and TRBJ2-2; 14 bases match TRBD2. The CDR3 has 17 amino acids. In germline, CDR1 is SGHNT, CDR2 YYREEE (reference sequence). With 2 bases clipped from V and 7 bases from J, the junction kept 7 bases outside the gene matches. The CDR3 region is CASSLGTSGSVGGELFF. DNA of the CDR3: TGTGCCAGCAGCTTAGGGACTAGCGGGAGCGTTGGCGGGGAGCTGTTTTTT.

The chain has TRBV28 and TRBJ2-7; TRBD1 matches 7 bases. The CDR3 covers 17 residues. V lost 3 bases, J lost 0 bases, and 11 bases stayed unmatched. Germline values: CDR1 MDHEN, CDR2 SYDVKM. The CDR3 nucleotides are TGTGCCAGCAGTTTCCTTCCGGGACAGACGAGCTCCTACGAGCAGTACTTC. Translating gives CASSFLPGQTSSYEQYF.

This clone was found a few times. The genes are TRBV19 and TRBJ2-3; D is perhaps TRBD2 (5 bases). In germline, CDR1 is LNHDA, CDR2 SQIVND (reference sequence). The V end was cut by 5 bases, the J end by 4 bases, with 10 bases between. This CDR3 spans 13 amino acids. The CDR3 is CASSDGVADTQYF. Written as DNA, the CDR3 is TGTGCCAGTAGTGACGGGGTGGCAGATACGCAGTATTTT.

Written as DNA, the CDR3 is TGTGCCAGCAGCCAAGACGTGAGGGGGCAGTATGGAAACACCATATATTTT. Translation gives CASSQDVRGQYGNTIYF. The J gene is TRBJ1-3, the V gene TRBV4-2; 7 bases agree with TRBD1. Germline V gene data show CDR1 as LGHNA and CDR2 as YNFKEQ. This CDR3 is built from 17 residues. The ends lost 0 bases at V and 3 bases at J; junction bases unmatched: 8.

The chain employs TRBV6-5 and TRBJ2-7, with TRBD1 matching 12 bases. From germline, CDR1 is MNHEY and CDR2 SVGAGI. V shed 6 bases, J shed 4 bases, and the junction held 4 bases outside the gene matches. This CDR3 has 14 amino acids. This CDR3 is CASRGDRGQYEQYF. DNA of the CDR3: TGTGCCAGCAGAGGGGACAGGGGGCAGTACGAGCAGTACTTC.

This chain joins TRBV5-1 and TRBJ2-1, with 7 nucleotides matching TRBD1. After removal of 5 bases from V and 9 bases from J, the junction contained 11 bases not matched to a gene. The CDR3 extends over 14 amino acids. The germline V gene has CDR1 SGHRS and CDR2 YFSETQ. CDR3 bases: TGCGCCAGCAGAGGGACAGCTAAGGACGGTGAGCAGTTCTTC. It is translated as CASRGTAKDGEQFF. Looking up the rest from reference TRBV5-1 and TRBJ2-1 gives the full variable domain: KAGVTQTPRYLIKTRGQQVTLSCSPISGHRSVSWYQQTPGQGLQFLFEYFSETQRNKGNFPGRFSGRQFSNSRSEMNVSTLELGDSALYLCASRGTAKDGEQFFGPGTRLTVL.

The V gene is TRBV18, the J gene TRBJ2-7; 8 positions agree with TRBD1. The CDR3 runs to 15 residues. With 3 bases clipped from V and 2 bases from J, the junction kept 6 bases outside the gene matches. Germline CDR1 is KGHSH and CDR2 is LQKENI. CDR3 bases: TGTGCCAGCTCACCCGGGACAGGACCTACCTACGAGCAGTACTTC. It translates to CASSPGTGPTYEQYF.

The CDR3 loop is CASSLDGINIQYF. CDR3 in DNA: TGTGCCAGCAGCTTAGATGGCATAAACATTCAGTACTTC. This chain connects TRBV7-2 to TRBJ2-4; D is unclear. Germline CDR1 reads SGHTA; CDR2 reads FQGNSA. Trimming took 1 base from V and 6 from J, leaving 7 bases between them. The CDR3 is 13 amino acids.

The CDR3 loop is CSVEDIGNYGYTF. The CDR3 DNA follows: TGCAGCGTTGAAGATATCGGGAACTATGGCTACACCTTC. This chain uses TRBV29-1 with TRBJ1-2; D unresolved. This CDR3 is built from 13 residues. V lost 0 bases and J 2 bases, leaving 7 bases between the germline ends. The germline V gene encodes CDR1 SQVTM and CDR2 ANQGSEA. Looking up the rest from reference TRBV29-1 and TRBJ1-2 gives the full variable domain: SAVISQKPSRDICQRGTSLTIQCQVDSQVTMMFWYRQQPGQSLTLIATANQGSEATYESGFVIDKFPISRPNLTFSTLTVSNMSPEDSSIYLCSVEDIGNYGYTFGSGTRLTVV.

The V call is TRBV28, the J call TRBJ1-4; tentatively, D is TRBD1 (5 bases). This CDR3 has 14 residues. Germline V CDR1 and CDR2: MDHEN, SYDVKM. V gave up 7 bases and J gave up 3 bases, with 12 bases separating them. In DNA form, the CDR3 reads TGTGCCAGCAAGGGCGGGGGAGCTAATGAAAAACTGTTTTTT. Its translation is CASKGGGANEKLFF.

This clone was counted a few times. This specimen includes other DNA sequences encoding the same CDR3. CDR3 residues: CASSLSRQGSGNTIYF. CDR3 DNA: TGCGCCAGCAGCTTGTCTCGACAGGGATCTGGAAACACCATATATTTT. The chain is built from TRBV5-1 and TRBJ1-3, with 7 bases lining up with TRBD1. From germline, CDR1 is SGHRS and CDR2 YFSETQ. The CDR3 contains 16 residues. J gave up 1 base and V 1 base, and 5 bases lay outside the gene matches.

The rearrangement joins TRBV18 to TRBJ1-5, with TRBD1 as a possible D gene (6 bases). Trimming took off 4 bases at V and 6 bases at J, with 10 bases between the two ends. CDR3 length: 13 residues. Germline-derived CDR1 and CDR2 are KGHSH and LQKENI. CDR3 residues: CASSQGVGQPQHF. The CDR3, as DNA: TGTGCCAGCTCACAGGGGGTTGGTCAGCCCCAGCATTTT.

The rearrangement joins TRBV15 to TRBJ2-5, with TRBD2 matching 9 bases. The CDR3 contains 16 residues. V dropped 0 bases and J dropped 4; count of bases not matched to a gene: 6. Germline V lookup: CDR1 LNHNV, CDR2 YYDKDF (reference sequence). The CDR3 DNA reads TGTGCCACCAGCAGAGATCGGGGCGGGAGGGCAGAGACCCAGTACTTC. As protein: CATSRDRGGRAETQYF.

The chain recombines TRBV5-6 with TRBJ2-7; TRBD1 might be the D (6 bases). Deletions cut 0 bases from V and 0 bases from J, with 10 bases between. The CDR3 consists of 15 residues. Germline V CDR1 and CDR2: SGHDT, YYEEEE. As DNA, the CDR3 is TGTGCCAGCAGCTTGGGGCAGGGGCTCTCCTACGAGCAGTACTTC. Protein product: CASSLGQGLSYEQYF.

V and J are TRBV10-3 and TRBJ2-2, with D possibly being TRBD2 (6 bases). Germline CDR1 is ENHRY and CDR2 is SYGVKD. The V gene lost 2 bases and the J gene lost 4 bases, with 11 bases spanning the gap. CDR3 length: 15 amino acids. This CDR3 reads CAISEGSGGTGELFF. The CDR3 nucleotides read TGTGCCATCAGTGAGGGTAGCGGAGGCACCGGGGAGCTGTTTTTT.

The table lists this clone with a few counts. The chain has TRBV18 and TRBJ1-5, with 7 bases aligning to TRBD1. Losses at the gene ends were 3 bases for V and 3 bases for J; bases not matched to a gene: 2. The CDR3 length is 14 residues. CDR1 and CDR2 from the germline V gene are KGHSH and LQKENI. The CDR3 DNA sequence: TGTGCCAGCTCACCGACAGGGACCAATCAGCCCCAGCATTTT. This codes for CASSPTGTNQPQHF. The full variable domain, rest sourced from reference TRBV18 and TRBJ1-5, is NAGVMQNPRHLVRRRGQEARLRCSPMKGHSHVYWYRQLPEEGLKFMVYLQKENIIDESGMPKERFSAEFPKEGPSILRIQQVVRGDSAAYFCASSPTGTNQPQHFGDGTRLSIL.

The chain joins TRBV6-1 to TRBJ1-6, with a possible D match to TRBD1 (6 bases). CDR1 MNHNS and CDR2 SASEGT come from the germline V gene. V was trimmed by 5 bases and J by 8 bases, leaving 10 bases between them. The CDR3 runs to 13 residues. CDR3 nucleotides: TGTGCCAGCAGTCTGGACAGTTATTCACCCCTCCACTTT. It encodes CASSLDSYSPLHF.

Notes on this clone: Other DNA sequences within the sample encode an identical CDR3. This sequence joins TRBV7-2 and TRBJ1-1, with 7 bases matching TRBD1. Germline V gene sequence: CDR1 SGHTA, CDR2 FQGNSA. The CDR3 spans 13 residues. Germline trimming cut 5 bases from V and 2 bases from J; bases unmatched to any gene: 2. The CDR3 DNA reads as TGTGCCAGCAGCCGACAGGGAAACACTGAAGCTTTCTTT. Translating gives CASSRQGNTEAFF.

Here the CDR3 reads CASSLDPSTGELFF. Written as DNA, the CDR3 is TGTGCCAGCAGCTTAGATCCCTCCACCGGGGAGCTGTTTTTT. This chain connects TRBV7-2 to TRBJ2-2; D is unresolved. This CDR3 is built from 14 residues. In germline, CDR1 is SGHTA, CDR2 FQGNSA. V gave up 1 base and J gave up 4 bases, with 7 bases separating them. Together with reference TRBV7-2 and TRBJ2-2, the CDR3 gives the full variable domain: GAGVSQSPSNKVTEKGKDVELRCDPISGHTALYWYRQSLGQGLEFLIYFQGNSAPDKSGLPSDRFSAERTGGSVSTLTIQRTQQEDSAVYLCASSLDPSTGELFFGEGSRLTVL.

V gene TRBV6-4 combines with J gene TRBJ2-1; TRBD2 aligns across 8 bases. J lost 6 bases, V lost 5 bases, and 9 bases had no gene match. Per germline, CDR1 MRHNA and CDR2 SNTAGT. The length of the CDR3 is 15 residues. The CDR3 DNA is TGTGCCAGCAGTAGGACTAGCACGCTAGGCAATGAGCAGTTCTTC. It specifies CASSRTSTLGNEQFF.

The chain uses TRBV6-1 and TRBJ2-5; 9 bases map to TRBD1. CDR3 length: 13 amino acids. CDR1 and CDR2 (germline): MNHNS, SASEGT. Trimming took 11 bases from V and 5 from J; bases not matched to a gene: 9. The CDR3 DNA reads as TGTGCCCTTCGGACAGGGGCGGACGAGACCCAGTACTTC. Translating gives CALRTGADETQYF.

The chain is built from TRBV7-2 and TRBJ1-5; D call uncertain. The CDR3 has 13 amino acids. The germline CDR1 and CDR2 sequences are SGHTA and FQGNSA. Trimming stripped 4 bases from V and 1 base from J, with 5 bases between. In DNA, the CDR3 is TGTGCCAGCAGCTCCTTCAGCAATCAGCCCCAGCATTTT. Translation gives CASSSFSNQPQHF.

CDR3 bases: TGTGCCAGCAGTTTACAGGGGCCAGATACGCAGTATTTT. Its protein is CASSLQGPDTQYF. The chain uses TRBV28 and TRBJ2-3; a possible D gene is TRBD1 (6 bases). CDR1 is MDHEN and CDR2 is SYDVKM in the germline V gene. V dropped 2 bases and J dropped 4 bases, with 7 bases sitting between them. The CDR3 totals 13 residues.

The chain joins TRBV19 to TRBJ1-3; weak D call: TRBD1 (5 bases). V was trimmed by 6 bases and J by 2 bases, leaving 14 bases between them. Germline V gives CDR1 LNHDA, CDR2 SQIVND (reference sequence). The CDR3 is 15 amino acids. CDR3 protein: CASRGTSDPGNTIYF. DNA of the CDR3: TGTGCCAGTAGGGGGACTTCCGATCCTGGAAACACCATATATTTT.